A selection of T cell receptor beta chains follows, all from one sample in a study of blood T cell repertoires in COVID-19. The data were produced by immunoSEQ multiplex PCR, yet TCRdb's version contains in-frame clones alone and is incomplete. The table includes fewer than 110,000 clones, over 85% detected once. The specimen sequenced was peripheral blood. All receptors come from a woman aged 80 or older in a cohort sampled during active COVID-19. The CDR3 runs from the conserved cysteine through the conserved F or W. The D gene is left open where the match is weak. A clone size is listed for some rows: how often the clone was seen (once, few, many), or a class if it is expanded.

>TRBJ2-1|NA|NA|TRBV2
CASSEGLGEQFF
TGTGCCAGCAGTGAAGGGCTTGGCGAGCAGTTCTTC
>TRBJ1-1|NA|NA|TRBV5-1
CASSPQQGVPTEAFF
TGCGCCAGCAGCCCGCAGCAGGGCGTTCCCACTGAAGCTTTCTTT
>TRBJ2-3|TRBD2|NA|TRBV28
CASSSVAGAGYGTQYF
TGTGCCAGCAGCTCGGTAGCGGGGGCGGGGTACGGTACGCAGTATTTT
>TRBJ2-2|NA|NA|TRBV5-1
CASSFQNTGELFF
TGCGCCAGCAGCTTCCAAAACACCGGGGAGCTGTTTTTT
>TRBJ2-7|NA|NA|TRBV15
CATSRESGVRGEQYF
TGTGCCACCAGCAGAGAATCAGGGGTGAGGGGCGAGCAGTACTTC
>TRBJ2-1|TRBD2|NA|TRBV5-1
CASSHVGGSVNEQFF
TGCGCCAGCAGCCACGTCGGGGGGAGCGTCAATGAGCAGTTCTTC
>TRBJ2-3|NA|NA|TRBV30
CAWSPKSTDTQYF
TGTGCCTGGAGTCCAAAAAGCACAGATACGCAGTATTTT
>TRBJ2-3|NA|NA|TRBV7-5
CARSFSSTTDTQYF
TGTGCCAGAAGCTTTTCTAGTACCACAGATACGCAGTATTTT
>TRBJ1-1|NA|NA|TRBV3-1/TRBV3-2
CASSQGGIRSLTEAFF
TGTGCCAGCAGCCAAGGAGGGATAAGGTCGTTGACTGAAGCTTTCTTT
>TRBJ2-7|TRBD1|NA|TRBV24-1
CATGQGGSYEQYF
TGTGCCACTGGACAGGGGGGGTCCTACGAGCAGTACTTC
>TRBJ2-5|TRBD2|NA|TRBV9
CASSVVTAGRRETQYF
TGTGCCAGCAGCGTAGTTACAGCGGGGAGGCGAGAGACCCAGTACTTC
>TRBJ2-1|TRBD1|few|TRBV5-1
CASSLGQGSYNEQFF
TGCGCCAGCAGCCTGGGACAGGGGAGCTACAATGAGCAGTTCTTC
>TRBJ1-4|NA|once|TRBV28
CASSFSTGNEKLFF
TGTGCCAGCAGTTTTAGTACAGGGAATGAAAAACTGTTTTTT
>TRBJ1-4|NA|NA|TRBV5-1
CASSLTGSEKLFF
TGCGCCAGCAGCTTAACAGGGTCTGAAAAACTGTTTTTT
>TRBJ1-1|NA|NA|TRBV24-1
CATGSGTEAFF
TGTGCCACCGGTTCGGGCACTGAAGCTTTCTTT
>TRBJ1-4|TRBD1|NA|TRBV10-3
CAISESGTGSEKLFF
TGTGCCATCAGTGAGTCTGGGACAGGGAGTGAAAAACTGTTTTTT
>TRBJ1-1|TRBD1|NA|TRBV5-1
CASSVSGTGRGTEAFF
TGCGCCAGCAGCGTTTCCGGGACAGGGAGAGGGACTGAAGCTTTCTTT
>TRBJ1-3|NA|NA|TRBV6-5
CASSYSFGAGNTIYF
TGTGCCAGCAGTTACTCTTTCGGGGCTGGAAACACCATATATTTT
>TRBJ1-3|TRBD1|NA|TRBV7-6
CASSLAGQVAGNTIYF
TGTGCCAGCAGCTTAGCGGGACAGGTAGCTGGAAACACCATATATTTT
>TRBJ2-7|TRBD2|NA|TRBV10-2
CASTGTSGDYEQYF
TGCGCCAGCACCGGGACTAGCGGTGACTACGAGCAGTACTTC
>TRBJ2-2|NA|NA|TRBV6-5
CASSYAGPTGELFF
TGTGCCAGCAGTTACGCGGGACCCACCGGGGAGCTGTTTTTT
>TRBJ2-7|NA|NA|TRBV6-1
CASSEVGQGGTYEQYF
TGTGCCAGCAGTGAAGTTGGCCAGGGGGGTACCTACGAGCAGTACTTC
>TRBJ2-3|NA|NA|TRBV15
CATSREAGPKSTDTQYF
TGTGCCACCAGCAGGGAGGCGGGGCCCAAGAGCACAGATACGCAGTATTTT
>TRBJ1-1|TRBD1|NA|TRBV30
CAWSYTQGVGEAFF
TGTGCCTGGAGTTATACTCAGGGGGTGGGGGAAGCTTTCTTT
>TRBJ2-7|NA|once|TRBV2
CASSAQDYEQYF
TGTGCCAGCAGCGCACAGGATTACGAGCAGTACTTC